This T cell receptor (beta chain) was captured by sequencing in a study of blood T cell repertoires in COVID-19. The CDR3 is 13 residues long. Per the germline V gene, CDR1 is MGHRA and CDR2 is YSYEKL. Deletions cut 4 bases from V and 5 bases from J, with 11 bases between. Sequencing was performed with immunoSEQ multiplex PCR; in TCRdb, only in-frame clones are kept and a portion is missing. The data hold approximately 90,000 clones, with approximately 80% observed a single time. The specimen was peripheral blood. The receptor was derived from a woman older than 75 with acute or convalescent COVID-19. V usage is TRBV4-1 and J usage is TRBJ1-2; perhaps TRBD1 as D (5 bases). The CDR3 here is CASSPRGDYGYTF. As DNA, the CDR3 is TGCGCCAGCAGCCCCCGGGGGGATTATGGCTACACCTTC.